There are a few counts of the clone carrying this TCR beta chain. The target antigen is unknown. This record comes from a study of T-cell memory formation after mild COVID-19. V was trimmed by 3 bases and J by 5 bases, leaving 16 bases between them. The CDR3 loop spans 14 amino acids. CDR1 is DFQATT and CDR2 is SNEGSKA in the germline V gene (reference sequence). Constant-segment primers and 5'RACE yielded cDNA libraries for TCR alpha and TCR beta, each carrying sample barcodes and UMIs. One entry per CDR3 protein, called by TCRdb with MiXCR from the 5' RACE reads. Counted here are about 560,000 distinct CDR3 sequences, about 20% occurring once; the ten biggest clones make up 12%. Study observations and caveats: CD4+ contracting clones were mainly CM and EM; CD8+ ones, EMRA. Clones contracting over day 15 to 85 were CD4/CD8 balanced, with later expanders leaning CD4+.

This receptor was obtained from an adult woman who had mild COVID-19 (a few samples of this study predate the infection). Cell type and time point are not known. The sample consisted of PBMCs or a T cell subset sorted from them (not recorded which). The genes are TRBV20-1 and TRBJ1-2; D perhaps matches TRBD1 (5 bases). The CDR3 sequence: CSASLGARKYGYTF. The CDR3 DNA follows: TGCAGTGCTAGCCTAGGGGCGCGAAAGTATGGCTACACCTTC.